Here is one T cell receptor (beta chain) with its context. This sample is drawn from a study of blood T cell repertoires in COVID-19. Germline-derived CDR1 and CDR2 are MDHEN and SYDVKM. V was pared by 8 bases and J by 0 bases, with 5 bases between. This CDR3 comprises 13 residues. Some clones are missing from TCRdb's copy, which holds only in-frame ones; the method was immunoSEQ multiplex PCR. The sample has 390,000 or so clones, roughly nine tenths seen once. The clonotype comes from a woman between 25 and 40 years old with COVID-19, enrolled during active disease. V is TRBV28 and J is TRBJ2-6; no definite D call. The sequencing sample was made of peripheral blood. The DNA for the CDR3 is TGTGCCAGCGTCCACTCTGGGGCCAACGTCCTGACTTTC. It codes for CASVHSGANVLTF.